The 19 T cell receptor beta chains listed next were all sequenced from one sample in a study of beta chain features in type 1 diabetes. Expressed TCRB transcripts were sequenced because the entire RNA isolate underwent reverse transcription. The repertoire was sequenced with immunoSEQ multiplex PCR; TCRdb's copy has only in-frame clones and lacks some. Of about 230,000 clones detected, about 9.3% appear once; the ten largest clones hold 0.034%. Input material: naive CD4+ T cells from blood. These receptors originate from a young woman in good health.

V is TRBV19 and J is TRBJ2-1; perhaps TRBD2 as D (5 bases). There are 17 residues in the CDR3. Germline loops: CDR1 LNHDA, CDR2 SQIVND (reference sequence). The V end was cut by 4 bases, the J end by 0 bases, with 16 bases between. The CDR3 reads CASSSPPSGRSYNEQFF. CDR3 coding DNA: TGTGCCAGTAGTAGCCCCCCGAGCGGCCGCTCCTACAATGAGCAGTTCTTC.

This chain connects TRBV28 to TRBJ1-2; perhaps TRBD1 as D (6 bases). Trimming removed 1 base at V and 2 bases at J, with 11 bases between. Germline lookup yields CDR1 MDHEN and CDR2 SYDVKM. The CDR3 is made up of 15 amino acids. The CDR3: CASSLFPQGNYGYTF. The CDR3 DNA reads TGTGCCAGCAGTTTATTCCCACAGGGCAACTATGGCTACACCTTC.

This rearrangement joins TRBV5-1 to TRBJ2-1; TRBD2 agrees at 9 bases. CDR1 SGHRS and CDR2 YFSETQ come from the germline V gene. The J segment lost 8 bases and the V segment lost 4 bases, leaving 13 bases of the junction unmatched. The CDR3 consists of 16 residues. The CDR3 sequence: CASSRGGSGSSYEQFF. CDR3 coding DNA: TGCGCCAGCAGCAGGGGGGGTAGCGGGAGTAGCTATGAGCAGTTCTTC.

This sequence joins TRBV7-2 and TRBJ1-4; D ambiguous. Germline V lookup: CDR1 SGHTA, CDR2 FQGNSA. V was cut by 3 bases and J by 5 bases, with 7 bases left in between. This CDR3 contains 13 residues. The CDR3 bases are TGTGCCAGCAGCTTCGGACTCAATGAAAAACTGTTTTTT. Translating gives CASSFGLNEKLFF.

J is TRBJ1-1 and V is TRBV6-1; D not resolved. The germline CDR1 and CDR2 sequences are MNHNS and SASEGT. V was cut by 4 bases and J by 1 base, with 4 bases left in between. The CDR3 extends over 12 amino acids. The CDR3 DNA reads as TGTGCCAGCAGTGTCGGGAACACTGAAGCTTTCTTT. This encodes CASSVGNTEAFF.

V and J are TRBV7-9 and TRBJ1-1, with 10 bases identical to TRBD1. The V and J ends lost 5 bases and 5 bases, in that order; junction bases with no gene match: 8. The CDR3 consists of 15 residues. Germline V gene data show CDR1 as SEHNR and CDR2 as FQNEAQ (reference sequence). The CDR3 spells CASSVGTGVRTEAFF. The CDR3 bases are TGTGCCAGCAGCGTTGGGACAGGGGTCAGGACTGAAGCTTTCTTT.

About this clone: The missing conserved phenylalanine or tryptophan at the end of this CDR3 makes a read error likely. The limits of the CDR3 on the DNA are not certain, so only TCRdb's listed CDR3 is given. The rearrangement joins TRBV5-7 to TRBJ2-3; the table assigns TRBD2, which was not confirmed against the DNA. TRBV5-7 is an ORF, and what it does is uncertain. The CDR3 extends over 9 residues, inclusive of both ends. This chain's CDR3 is CASSTGLVM.

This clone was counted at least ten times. The chain's CDR3 is CANGEGGANVLTF. The CDR3 coding sequence is TGTGCCAACGGGGAGGGAGGTGCCAACGTCCTGACTTTC. The rearrangement links TRBV30 to TRBJ2-6, with 7 bases matching TRBD2. This CDR3 contains 13 residues. The germline CDR1 and CDR2 sequences are GTSNPN and SVGIG (reference sequence). With V trimmed by 8 bases and J by 7 bases, 8 bases remained unmatched.

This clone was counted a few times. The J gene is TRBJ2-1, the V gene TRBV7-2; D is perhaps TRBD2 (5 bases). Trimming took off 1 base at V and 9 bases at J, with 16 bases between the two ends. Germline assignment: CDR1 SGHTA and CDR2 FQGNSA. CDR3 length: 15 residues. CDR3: CASSLGASWRSEQFF. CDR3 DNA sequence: TGTGCCAGCAGCTTAGGGGCGTCGTGGAGGAGTGAGCAGTTCTTC.

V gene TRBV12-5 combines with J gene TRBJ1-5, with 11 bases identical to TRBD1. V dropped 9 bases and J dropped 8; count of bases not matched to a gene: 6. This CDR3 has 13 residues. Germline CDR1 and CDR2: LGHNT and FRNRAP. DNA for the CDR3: TGTGCTAGCTGGGGACAGGGGGGTGAGCCCCAGCATTTT. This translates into CASWGQGGEPQHF.

The CDR3 is CASSYSRGGSTDTQYF. CDR3 in DNA: TGTGCCAGCAGTTACTCAAGGGGCGGAAGCACAGATACGCAGTATTTT. The chain couples TRBV6-5 to TRBJ2-3; tentative D call: TRBD1 (5 bases). In germline, CDR1 is MNHEY, CDR2 SVGAGI. Trimming took off 0 bases at V and 0 bases at J, with 10 bases between the two ends. This CDR3 comprises 16 residues.

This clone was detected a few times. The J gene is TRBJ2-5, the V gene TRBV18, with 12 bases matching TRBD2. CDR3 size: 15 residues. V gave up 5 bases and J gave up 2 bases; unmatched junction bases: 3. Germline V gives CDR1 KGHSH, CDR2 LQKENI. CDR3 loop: CASSTLAGGQETQYF. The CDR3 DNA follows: TGTGCCAGCTCAACCCTAGCGGGAGGGCAAGAGACCCAGTACTTC.

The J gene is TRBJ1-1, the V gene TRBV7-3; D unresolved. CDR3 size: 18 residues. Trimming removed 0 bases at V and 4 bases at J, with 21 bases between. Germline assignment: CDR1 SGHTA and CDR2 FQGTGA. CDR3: CASSLTPGMGQRSTEAFF. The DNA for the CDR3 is TGTGCCAGCAGCTTAACCCCGGGGATGGGCCAAAGGAGCACTGAAGCTTTCTTT.

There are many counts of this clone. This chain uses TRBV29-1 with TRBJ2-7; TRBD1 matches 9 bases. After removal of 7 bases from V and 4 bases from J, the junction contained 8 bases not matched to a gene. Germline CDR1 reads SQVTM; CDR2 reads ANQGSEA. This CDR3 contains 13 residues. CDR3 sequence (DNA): TGCAGCGCATCCGGGACAGGGATGTACGAGCAGTACTTC. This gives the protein CSASGTGMYEQYF.

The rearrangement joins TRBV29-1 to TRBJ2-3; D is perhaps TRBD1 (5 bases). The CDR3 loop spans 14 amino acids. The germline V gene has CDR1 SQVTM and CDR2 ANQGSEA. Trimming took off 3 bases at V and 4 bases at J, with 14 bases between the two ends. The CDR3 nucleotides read TGCAGCGTTGACAGGGATCGTTCGTCAGATACGCAGTATTTT. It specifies CSVDRDRSSDTQYF.

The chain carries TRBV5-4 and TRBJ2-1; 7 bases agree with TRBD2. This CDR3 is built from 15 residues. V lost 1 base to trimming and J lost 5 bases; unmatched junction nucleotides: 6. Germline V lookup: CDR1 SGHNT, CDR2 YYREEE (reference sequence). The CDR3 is CASSLRAGRNNEQFF. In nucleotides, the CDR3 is TGTGCCAGCAGCTTGAGAGCGGGAAGGAACAATGAGCAGTTCTTC.

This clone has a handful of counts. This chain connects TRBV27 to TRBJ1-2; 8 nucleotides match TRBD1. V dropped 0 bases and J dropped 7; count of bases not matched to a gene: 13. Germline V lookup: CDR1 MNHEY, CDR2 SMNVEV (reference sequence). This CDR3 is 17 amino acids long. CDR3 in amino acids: CASSLSIRPGGAFGYTF. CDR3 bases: TGTGCCAGCAGTTTATCCATTAGGCCAGGGGGCGCTTTTGGCTACACCTTC.

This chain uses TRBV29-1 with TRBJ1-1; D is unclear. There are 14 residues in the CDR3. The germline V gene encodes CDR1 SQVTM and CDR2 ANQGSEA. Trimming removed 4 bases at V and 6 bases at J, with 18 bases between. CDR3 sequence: CSVAPRMRVPEAFF. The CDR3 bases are TGCAGCGTTGCCCCCCGGATGAGGGTTCCTGAAGCTTTCTTT.

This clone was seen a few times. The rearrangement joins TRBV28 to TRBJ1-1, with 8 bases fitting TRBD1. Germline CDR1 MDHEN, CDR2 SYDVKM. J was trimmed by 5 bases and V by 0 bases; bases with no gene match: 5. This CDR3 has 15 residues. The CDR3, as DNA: TGTGCCAGCAGTTTATGGGGGACAGGTCGGACTGAAGCTTTCTTT. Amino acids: CASSLWGTGRTEAFF.